The entry below gives a single T cell receptor (beta chain) sequence along with its context. This record belongs to a study of blood T cell repertoires in COVID-19. About the study: Sites in the United States, Italy and Spain provided acute and convalescent COVID-19 samples.

Generated by immunoSEQ multiplex PCR, the TCRdb table keeps only in-frame clones and is missing some. Of approximately 250,000 clones in the sample, around 86% were seen once. The CDR3 is made up of 18 amino acids. V lost 3 bases to trimming and J lost 5 bases, with 25 bases between them. The germline gives CDR1 MGHRA, CDR2 YSYEKL. The receptor was derived from a woman aged 55-69 years who had recovered from COVID-19. The V and J genes are TRBV4-1 and TRBJ1-2; TRBD1 is a possible D gene (6 bases). Sequenced input: peripheral blood. CDR3 loop: CASSHHTRNREKNYGYTF. DNA of the CDR3: TGCGCCAGCAGCCACCACACCCGGAACAGGGAAAAAAATTATGGCTACACCTTC.